A selection of T cell receptor beta chains follows, all from one sample in a study of T-cell reconstitution after alpha-beta-depleted transplantation in children. Each CDR3 protein is one row after TCRdb ran MiXCR on the PCR reads. The table has around 600,000 distinct CDR3 sequences, under 30% seen once. The material sequenced was PBMCs, mostly from graft donor cells, taken 360 days after TCRalphabeta/CD19-depleted stem cell transplant. These receptors came from a boy in the first two years of life who had a stem cell transplant for acute myeloid leukemia, so the T cells may come from the graft donor. The CDR3 runs from the conserved cysteine through the conserved F or W. D genes are given only for firm matches. Clone size appears in some rows only: once, few, many, or a class for an expanded clone.

>TRBD2|TRBJ2-5|TRBV7-3|.
TGTGCCAGCAGCTTAAGAAGGCTAGCGGGGAAAGAGACCCAGTACTTC
CASSLRRLAGKETQYF
>.|TRBJ1-1|TRBV20-1|.
TGCAGTGCTAGGGACGGGGCCATACAAAACACTGAAGCTTTCTTT
CSARDGAIQNTEAFF
>.|TRBJ2-7|TRBV13|.
TGTGCCAGCAGCTCTCGACATCAAGGCTACGAGCAGTACTTC
CASSSRHQGYEQYF
>TRBD1|TRBJ2-5|TRBV7-9|.
TGTGCCAGCAGCTATGACAGGGGGCGGGAGACCCAGTACTTC
CASSYDRGRETQYF
>.|TRBJ1-1|TRBV20-1|.
TGCAGTGCTAGGCGGGGGAACAGGGATTACACTGAAGCTTTCTTT
CSARRGNRDYTEAFF
>.|TRBJ1-1|TRBV6-2/TRBV6-3|many
TGTGCCAGCACCAGAAAAGCAGGGGCGGACACTGAAGCTTTCTTT
CASTRKAGADTEAFF
>.|TRBJ1-1|TRBV12-3/TRBV12-4|few
TGTGCCAGCAGTTGGACACAGGAGACTGAAGCTTTCTTT
CASSWTQETEAFF
>.|TRBJ2-1|TRBV6-2/TRBV6-3|.
TGTGCCAGCAGTGCCCCTTATATAGGGATCCATGAGCAGTTCTTC
CASSAPYIGIHEQFF
>.|TRBJ2-7|TRBV27|.
TGTGCCAGCAGTTCCCAACAGGGCCTAACCTACGAGCAGTACTTC
CASSSQQGLTYEQYF
>TRBD1|TRBJ1-2|TRBV20-1|.
TGCAGTGCTAGGGGGACAGGGGCGTTGGTTTACTATGGCTACACCTTC
CSARGTGALVYYGYTF
>TRBD2|TRBJ2-7|TRBV20-1|few
TGCAGTGCCGAGGGCGTGAGTAGCGGGGTGAGCTCCTACGAGCAGTACTTC
CSAEGVSSGVSSYEQYF
>TRBD1|TRBJ2-1|TRBV30|many
TGTGCCTGGAGTGGCGGACAGGGCCCATACAATGAGCAGTTCTTC
CAWSGGQGPYNEQFF
>TRBD2|TRBJ2-3|TRBV5-8|.
TGTGCCAGCAGCTTGGCCCGGGGGGGGAGCACAGATACGCAGTATTTT
CASSLARGGSTDTQYF
>TRBD1|TRBJ1-4|TRBV25-1|.
TGTGCCAGCAGTGAAACCATGGACAGGGCCAAACTGTTTTTT
CASSETMDRAKLFF
>.|TRBJ2-2|TRBV6-4|few
TGTGCCAGCAGTGGTCTGCCGGGGGCGACCACCGGGGAGCTGTTTTTT
CASSGLPGATTGELFF
>.|TRBJ2-5|TRBV12-3/TRBV12-4|few
TGTGCCAGCAGACTCGGGACTGCCTTGGGAGAGACCCAGTACTTC
CASRLGTALGETQYF
>.|TRBJ2-1|TRBV4-3|few
TGCGCCAGCAGCCAAGATCATGCTGCTCCCTTTGGAAACGAGCAGTTCTTC
CASSQDHAAPFGNEQFF
>.|TRBJ2-5|TRBV12-3/TRBV12-4|.
TGTGCCAGCAGTTTGGGGGACCTCGGGGAGGAGACCCAGTACTTC
CASSLGDLGEETQYF
>.|TRBJ2-5|TRBV7-2|few
TGTGCCAGCAGCTTCTCTAGCGCCGTAGAGACCCAGTACTTC
CASSFSSAVETQYF
>.|TRBJ2-7|TRBV20-1|.
TGCAGTGCTAGAGACACAGGGAGACGGGCCTACGAGCAGTACTTC
CSARDTGRRAYEQYF
>TRBD2|TRBJ2-1|TRBV11-1|many
TGTGCCAGCAGCTTAGACCGGACTAGCGGGGGACCTACCAATGAGCAGTTCTTC
CASSLDRTSGGPTNEQFF
>TRBD1|TRBJ1-6|TRBV20-1|many
TGCAGTGCTCGGACAGGGGCTAATTCACCCCTCCACTTT
CSARTGANSPLHF
>.|TRBJ2-5|TRBV6-5|.
TGTGCCAGCAGTTACTCCTGGGCAGGAGGAGAGACCCAGTACTTC
CASSYSWAGGETQYF
>.|TRBJ1-4|TRBV9|.
TGTGCCAGCAGCCGCGGGCCCTCCGGGGATGAAAAACTGTTTTTT
CASSRGPSGDEKLFF
>.|TRBJ1-2|TRBV6-5|.
TGTGCCAGCAGTTACTCGAACGGGTACTATGGCTACACCTTC
CASSYSNGYYGYTF
>.|TRBJ1-2|TRBV12-3/TRBV12-4|many
TGTGCCAGCGGCCAGGACTGGAGATTGGGAGGCTACACCTTC
CASGQDWRLGGYTF
>TRBD1|TRBJ2-3|TRBV5-4|few
TGTGCCAGCAGCTTACCGGGACAGGGGGCTTCCGTCGCCCCAGATACGCAGTATTTT
CASSLPGQGASVAPDTQYF
>.|TRBJ1-5|TRBV20-1|many
TGCAGTGCTAGACAGGGGAGAAGTCAGCCCCAGCATTTT
CSARQGRSQPQHF
>.|TRBJ2-1|TRBV7-2|.
TGTGCCAGCAGCCTTCCGGGCCTCGGGGGCCCTATCGATAGCTCCTACAATGAGCAGTTCTTC
CASSLPGLGGPIDSSYNEQFF
>.|TRBJ2-1|TRBV6-6|many
TGTGCCAGCGGCTTCCGGGACAAAGACGAGCAGTTCTTC
CASGFRDKDEQFF
>.|TRBJ2-7|TRBV6-1|many
TGTGCCAGCAGCGCTACGGAGGGGAACTACGAGCAGTACTTC
CASSATEGNYEQYF
>TRBD1|TRBJ2-3|TRBV6-5|.
TGTGCCAGCAGTTACGATCCGGGACAGGGGAGAAATACGCAGTATTTT
CASSYDPGQGRNTQYF
>TRBD2|TRBJ2-1|TRBV12-3/TRBV12-4|.
TGTGCCAGCAGCCTAGTGGCGGGGGGAAGAGACAATGAGCAGTTCTTC
CASSLVAGGRDNEQFF
>.|TRBJ2-2|TRBV12-3/TRBV12-4|.
TGTGCCAGCAGTTTAGTGGCACACAGCGGGGAGCTGTTTTTT
CASSLVAHSGELFF
>TRBD1|TRBJ1-1|TRBV7-9|.
TGTGCCAGCAGCCCACCCCAGACAGGGATGAACACTGAAGCTTTCTTT
CASSPPQTGMNTEAFF
>TRBD2|TRBJ2-3|TRBV9|.
TGTGCCAGCAGCGAGCTAGCGGGAACAGATGATACGCAGTATTTT
CASSELAGTDDTQYF
>TRBD2|TRBJ2-3|TRBV29-1|many
TGCAGCGTCGGCACTAGCGGCCTACAGAATACGCAGTATTTT
CSVGTSGLQNTQYF
>.|TRBJ1-1|TRBV5-6|.
TGTGCCAGCAGCTTGGACATGACAGGTAAAAACACTGAAGCTTTCTTT
CASSLDMTGKNTEAFF
>.|TRBJ1-5|TRBV20-1|.
TGCAGTGCTGCGAGAGGGTTTCAGCCCCAGCATTTT
CSAARGFQPQHF
>.|TRBJ2-2|TRBV20-1|.
TGCAGTGCTCGGTCACAAAACACCGGGGAGCTGTTTTTT
CSARSQNTGELFF
>TRBD1|TRBJ2-5|TRBV20-1|many
TGCAGTGCTAGAAGCCGGTACCGGACAGGGGTGGAGACCCAGTACTTC
CSARSRYRTGVETQYF